A single sample is the source of the 13 T cell receptor beta chains below, sequenced in a study of blood T cell repertoires in COVID-19. Assay: immunoSEQ multiplex PCR; the TCRdb copy retains only in-frame clones and omits some. Altogether roughly 250,000 clones are present, roughly 83% being singletons, with the ten largest covering 2% to 2.5%. The sample was PBMCs or T cells enriched from blood (not recorded which). These receptor sequences come from a woman aged 45-65 years who had recovered from COVID-19.

This CDR3 is CASSPSLLAGAGETQYF. The CDR3 DNA is TGTGCCAGCAGTCCCTCACTACTAGCGGGGGCGGGGGAGACCCAGTACTTC. The chain carries TRBV6-6 and TRBJ2-5; TRBD2 aligns across 11 bases. The CDR3 has 17 residues. The trim removed 5 bases at V and 5 bases at J, leaving 13 bases unmatched. Germline V gives CDR1 MNHNY, CDR2 SVGAGI (reference sequence).

This clone appeared once. The chain employs TRBV6-2 or TRBV6-3 and TRBJ2-1; possibly TRBD2 for D (5 bases). The germline CDR1 and CDR2 sequences are MNHEY and SVGEGT. The CDR3 sequence is 13 residues long. With 4 bases removed from V and 6 bases from J, the gap between germline ends came to 10 bases. The CDR3 sequence: CASSWSGGNEQFF. CDR3 in DNA: TGTGCCAGCAGTTGGTCCGGAGGCAATGAGCAGTTCTTC.

The genes are TRBV2 and TRBJ1-2; D is ambiguous. Trimming cost V 6 bases and J 8 bases, with 16 bases left between them. The CDR3 is 13 residues long. The germline gives CDR1 SNHLY, CDR2 FYNNEI. The CDR3 spells CASRHTRDRGYTF. CDR3 nucleotides: TGTGCCAGCAGGCACACACGGGATAGAGGCTACACCTTC. Looking up the rest from reference TRBV2 and TRBJ1-2 gives the full variable domain: EPEVTQTPSHQVTQMGQEVILRCVPISNHLYFYWYRQILGQKVEFLVSFYNNEISEKSEIFDDQFSVERPDGSNFTLKIRSTKLEDSAMYFCASRHTRDRGYTFGSGTRLTVV.

This clone has only a few counts. This chain connects TRBV11-2 to TRBJ2-1; D unclear. Trimming pared 1 base from V and 4 bases from J, leaving 8 bases between. The CDR3 length is 14 residues. CDR1 is SGHAT, CDR2 FQNNGV, per germline. CDR3 residues: CASSLGSVYNEQFF. CDR3 nucleotides: TGTGCCAGCAGCTTAGGCAGCGTTTACAATGAGCAGTTCTTC.

The chain has TRBV4-3 and TRBJ1-6; no reliable D call. V lost 0 bases and J lost 5, with 14 bases in between. This CDR3 spans 17 amino acids. From germline, CDR1 is LGHNA and CDR2 YSLEER. CDR3 bases: TGCGCCAGCAGCCAAGATCGTTCGAGACAAGATAATTCACCCCTCCACTTT. It codes for CASSQDRSRQDNSPLHF.

The chain is built from TRBV28 and TRBJ2-1; no clear D gene. The germline V gene has CDR1 MDHEN and CDR2 SYDVKM. V dropped 3 bases and J dropped 7 bases, with 10 bases sitting between them. CDR3 length: 13 residues. The CDR3 loop is CASSFIRKNEQFF. CDR3 nucleotide sequence: TGTGCCAGCAGTTTCATCAGGAAGAATGAGCAGTTCTTC.

This chain uses TRBV7-9 with TRBJ2-2; D is perhaps TRBD2 (6 bases). Between the trimmed V and J ends, which lost 5 bases and 0 bases, there was a span of 10 bases. Germline-derived CDR1 and CDR2 are SEHNR and FQNEAQ (reference sequence). The CDR3 runs 15 residues. The CDR3 here is CASSNGSPNTGELFF. CDR3 in DNA: TGTGCCAGCAGCAACGGGAGTCCGAACACCGGGGAGCTGTTTTTT.

This CDR3 reads CASSIDYPPRTDTQYF. The CDR3 DNA reads TGTGCCAGTAGTATCGACTACCCCCCCCGTACAGATACGCAGTATTTT. This chain uses TRBV19 with TRBJ2-3; TRBD2 is a possible D gene (5 bases). Trimming left V 3 bases short and J 3 bases short, with 16 bases between. The germline CDR1 and CDR2 sequences are LNHDA and SQIVND (reference sequence). The length of the CDR3 is 16 residues.

This clone showed up just once. The rearrangement links TRBV5-6 to TRBJ2-6, with D possibly matching TRBD1 (6 bases). The CDR3 extends over 15 amino acids. V was cut by 4 bases and J by 4 bases, with 12 bases left in between. Germline values: CDR1 SGHDT, CDR2 YYEEEE. The CDR3 sequence: CASSITGFGANVLTF. Here the CDR3 DNA reads TGTGCCAGCAGCATCACAGGGTTCGGGGCCAACGTCCTGACTTTC.

V usage is TRBV9 and J usage is TRBJ1-2; TRBD1 agrees at 9 bases. Germline-derived CDR1 and CDR2 are SGDLS and YYNGEE. Germline trimming cut 3 bases from V and 2 bases from J; bases unmatched to any gene: 5. The CDR3 loop spans 15 amino acids. CDR3 bases: TGTGCCAGCAGCGCGGGACAGGGCTTGAACTATGGCTACACCTTC. Its protein is CASSAGQGLNYGYTF.

This clone was counted a few times. The chain recombines TRBV5-1 with TRBJ1-1, with 7 bases fitting TRBD1. This CDR3 has 14 residues. Trimming removed 5 bases from V and 2 bases from J; junction bases left unmatched: 6. The germline CDR1 and CDR2 sequences are SGHRS and YFSETQ. CDR3: CASSTGTANTEAFF. Written as DNA, the CDR3 is TGCGCCAGCAGTACCGGGACAGCCAACACTGAAGCTTTCTTT. Drawing the rest from reference TRBV5-1 and TRBJ1-1, the complete variable domain is KAGVTQTPRYLIKTRGQQVTLSCSPISGHRSVSWYQQTPGQGLQFLFEYFSETQRNKGNFPGRFSGRQFSNSRSEMNVSTLELGDSALYLCASSTGTANTEAFFGQGTRLTVV.

The chain carries TRBV7-9 and TRBJ1-2; D gene unclear. V gave up 5 bases and J gave up 4 bases, with 17 bases separating them. The length of the CDR3 is 15 residues. The germline V gene has CDR1 SEHNR and CDR2 FQNEAQ (reference sequence). The CDR3 DNA follows: TGTGCCAGCAGCCGCAGCGGACGGACCATCTATGGCTACACCTTC. It is translated as CASSRSGRTIYGYTF.

The V and J genes are TRBV7-9 and TRBJ2-1, with 10 bases lining up with TRBD2. The germline V gene encodes CDR1 SEHNR and CDR2 FQNEAQ (reference sequence). The V and J ends lost 2 bases and 7 bases, in that order; junction bases with no gene match: 11. The CDR3 spans 17 residues. The CDR3 loop reads CASSLRSSGSIINEQFF. The CDR3 region has the DNA TGTGCCAGCAGCTTACGGTCTAGCGGGAGTATCATAAATGAGCAGTTCTTC.